This T cell receptor (beta chain) was captured in a study of blood T cell repertoires in COVID-19. Across the whole study: COVID-19 samples collected from the United States, Italy and Spain covered acute and convalescent phases. In each case, the material was cDNA or gDNA derived from T cells, B-cell-depleted T cells, or PBMCs.

In the study's own analysis: Reference gene primer amplification gave estimated nucleated cell counts. Sequenced by immunoSEQ multiplex PCR; TCRdb stores in-frame clones only, minus some. Clonal size and the V and J genes are those of that table, whereas D and trimming came from the DNA. Of nearly 90,000 clones in the sample, about 90% were seen once. The CDR3 extends over 16 amino acids. After removal of 2 bases from V and 1 base from J, the junction contained 7 bases not matched to a gene. Germline V gives CDR1 MNHEY, CDR2 SMNVEV (reference sequence). V and J are TRBV27 and TRBJ2-5; 7 positions agree with TRBD1. The specimen was peripheral blood. This sequence originates from an elderly man with acute or convalescent COVID-19. For the CDR3, the DNA is TGTGCCAGCAGTTTAAGTGGGACAGTCCGCCAAGAGACCCAGTACTTC. Its translation: CASSLSGTVRQETQYF.